This paragraph reports one TCR beta chain. Its antigen is unidentified. This record belongs to a study of T cell repertoires in cytomegalovirus infection. Study as a whole: Carrying CMV and the relevant HLA type showed in public TCR beta signatures.

This CDR3 spans 14 amino acids. The germline CDR1 and CDR2 sequences are MDHEN and SYDVKM. Trimming took off 4 bases at V and 4 bases at J, with 11 bases between the two ends. Broader study findings: Predominance within the ex vivo response was attributable to HLA-C-restricted CMV-specific TCR beta clonotypes.

TCRdb called the reads again in MiXCR, with one record for every CDR3 protein. Of 500,000 to 600,000 distinct CDR3 sequences listed, approximately 15% are singletons. Sequenced input: CD8+ T cells from PBMCs. The chain has TRBV28 and TRBJ2-4; D is possibly TRBD1 (6 bases). The receptor's source is a human donor in good health (CMV status not recorded). Some clones in this sample may be carry-over from other donors' samples. For the CDR3, the DNA is TGTGCCAGCAGTTACCGGGACAATAAAAACATTCAGTACTTC. Protein: CASSYRDNKNIQYF.